The 31 T cell receptor beta chains below were found in one sample sequenced in a study of Ad26.COV2.S vaccination and SARS-CoV-2 variants. The treatment here: roughly 19 received Ad26.COV2.S at low or high dose, single or two shots; 5 received placebo; per-sample allocation not given. Day 63 after the first vaccine or placebo injection was the time point for sampling. Clones were sequenced by immunoSEQ multiplex PCR, and TCRdb holds only the in-frame ones, with some missing. This sample carries some 320,000 clones, roughly 80% of them seen once, and the ten largest clones take approximately 2.1%. The sample was peripheral blood, taken in a trial of Ad26.COV2.S vaccine versus placebo. Receptor source: a person aged 18-65 years who received the Ad26.COV2.S COVID-19 vaccine or a placebo.

This clone has a count of ten or more. The chain has TRBV6-5 and TRBJ1-4; D remains ambiguous. The CDR3 loop spans 15 amino acids. Trimming shortened V by 2 bases and J by 2 bases, and 9 bases separated the two germline ends. The germline gives CDR1 MNHEY, CDR2 SVGAGI. Here the CDR3 reads CASSYNRWTNEKLFF. DNA of the CDR3: TGTGCCAGCAGTTACAACCGTTGGACTAATGAAAAACTGTTTTTT.

This clone was seen a few times. CDR3 DNA: TGTGCTAGTGGTTTGAGGGGACTAGCGGTTAAGTTCTTC. Amino acid sequence: CASGLRGLAVKFF. V and J are TRBV12-5 and TRBJ2-1, with 11 bases lining up with TRBD2. In germline, CDR1 is LGHNT, CDR2 FRNRAP. With 2 bases clipped from V and 14 bases from J, the junction kept 5 bases outside the gene matches. The CDR3 runs to 13 residues.

This sequence joins TRBV4-1 and TRBJ2-1; D unresolved. The germline V gene encodes CDR1 MGHRA and CDR2 YSYEKL. CDR3 length equals 13 residues. Trimming took 0 bases from V and 12 from J, leaving 12 bases between them. CDR3: CASSQDLGLAQFF. The CDR3 DNA follows: TGCGCCAGCAGCCAAGATTTAGGGTTGGCGCAGTTCTTC.

This chain connects TRBV5-4 to TRBJ2-1; D not resolved. CDR3 length: 16 residues. Trimming stripped 0 bases from V and 0 bases from J, with 10 bases between. Per the germline V gene, CDR1 is SGHNT and CDR2 is YYREEE (reference sequence). CDR3 residues: CASSLGQSTSYNEQFF. The CDR3 region has the DNA TGTGCCAGCAGCTTGGGCCAGAGTACCTCCTACAATGAGCAGTTCTTC.

This rearrangement joins TRBV7-9 to TRBJ2-7, with 7 bases that match TRBD2. This CDR3 has 17 amino acids. The V segment lost 2 bases and the J segment 4 bases; nucleotides outside the gene matches: 14. CDR1 and CDR2 from the germline V gene are SEHNR and FQNEAQ (reference sequence). CDR3 protein: CASSLTPGGLHPYEQYF. The CDR3 DNA is TGTGCCAGCAGCTTAACCCCGGGAGGCTTACACCCATACGAGCAGTACTTC.

In the case of this clone: Within the sample, other DNA sequences also encode this same CDR3. The chain couples TRBV5-4 to TRBJ1-5; 10 bases match TRBD1. CDR3 length equals 14 residues. Germline CDR1 reads SGHNT; CDR2 reads YYREEE (reference sequence). V lost 2 bases, J lost 6 bases, and 2 bases stayed unmatched. Here the CDR3 DNA reads TGTGCCAGCAGCTTAGACAGGGGGCTTCAGCCCCAGCATTTT. Translation gives CASSLDRGLQPQHF.

This clone was picked up one time. The CDR3 reads CASSLGAGETQYF. CDR3 bases: TGCGCCAGCAGCTTGGGGGCAGGAGAGACCCAGTACTTC. The chain joins TRBV5-1 to TRBJ2-5, with D hard to call. Germline V gives CDR1 SGHRS, CDR2 YFSETQ. The CDR3 sequence is 13 residues long. V shed 0 bases and J shed 4 bases, with 7 bases lying between them. The variable domain in full, completed from reference TRBV5-1 and TRBJ2-5, reads KAGVTQTPRYLIKTRGQQVTLSCSPISGHRSVSWYQQTPGQGLQFLFEYFSETQRNKGNFPGRFSGRQFSNSRSEMNVSTLELGDSALYLCASSLGAGETQYFGPGTRLLVL.

This clone was found once. This rearrangement joins TRBV18 to TRBJ2-6; D remains ambiguous. This CDR3 is built from 15 residues. V lost 3 bases and J 4 bases, leaving 10 bases between the germline ends. Looked up from germline, CDR1 is KGHSH and CDR2 is LQKENI. The CDR3 nucleotides read TGTGCCAGCTCACCGGGCGGTGACGGGGCCAACGTCCTGACTTTC. Its protein product is CASSPGGDGANVLTF. Full variable domain (outside the CDR3, taken from reference TRBV18 and TRBJ2-6): NAGVMQNPRHLVRRRGQEARLRCSPMKGHSHVYWYRQLPEEGLKFMVYLQKENIIDESGMPKERFSAEFPKEGPSILRIQQVVRGDSAAYFCASSPGGDGANVLTFGAGSRLTVL.

V gene TRBV19 combines with J gene TRBJ2-3, with 9 bases identical to TRBD2. In germline, CDR1 is LNHDA, CDR2 SQIVND (reference sequence). The CDR3 covers 18 residues. V gave up 3 bases and J gave up 4 bases; unmatched junction bases: 14. The CDR3 region is CASSMLIAGAWQSDTQYF. In nucleotides, the CDR3 is TGTGCCAGTAGTATGCTCATAGCGGGGGCCTGGCAATCAGATACGCAGTATTTT.

V and J are TRBV30 and TRBJ2-5, with TRBD1 matching 11 bases. V lost 2 bases, J lost 4 bases, and 9 bases stayed unmatched. The CDR3 consists of 16 residues. Germline V gives CDR1 GTSNPN, CDR2 SVGIG (reference sequence). CDR3 sequence reads: CAWSKPTGTGGETQYF. The CDR3 coding sequence is TGTGCCTGGAGTAAACCAACCGGGACAGGGGGAGAGACCCAGTACTTC.

The chain is built from TRBV7-9 and TRBJ1-1; maybe TRBD1 (5 bases). V lost 3 bases to trimming and J lost 9 bases, with 8 bases between them. Germline V gene data show CDR1 as SEHNR and CDR2 as FQNEAQ (reference sequence). The CDR3 totals 11 residues. This chain's CDR3 is CASSFEDKAFF. The CDR3 nucleotides read TGTGCCAGCAGCTTCGAGGACAAAGCTTTCTTT.

V is TRBV6-5 and J is TRBJ2-7, with TRBD2 identical over 12 bases. V gave up 6 bases and J gave up 3 bases; unmatched junction bases: 3. This CDR3 contains 14 residues. Germline V CDR1 and CDR2: MNHEY, SVGAGI. CDR3 loop: CASRRTSGVYEQYF. Written as DNA, the CDR3 is TGTGCCAGCAGACGGACTAGCGGGGTCTACGAGCAGTACTTC.

J is TRBJ1-5 and V is TRBV7-6; possible D gene TRBD1, 5 bases. Germline V gene sequence: CDR1 SGHVS, CDR2 FNYEAQ. V gave up 5 bases and J gave up 0 bases, with 14 bases separating them. The CDR3 contains 16 residues. The CDR3 sequence: CASSTRRDLSNQPQHF. The CDR3 DNA is TGTGCCAGCAGCACGAGAAGGGACCTTAGCAATCAGCCCCAGCATTTT.

Of note for this clone: The sample contains more than one DNA sequence encoding this CDR3. The chain is built from TRBV18 and TRBJ2-1; possibly TRBD1 or TRBD2 for D (5 bases each). The CDR3 spans 14 residues. V lost 3 bases, J lost 0 bases, and 6 bases lay in between. In germline, CDR1 is KGHSH, CDR2 LQKENI. The CDR3 sequence is CASSPGPSYNEQFF. CDR3 nucleotides: TGTGCCAGCTCACCGGGACCCTCCTACAATGAGCAGTTCTTC. Based on the CDR3 plus reference TRBV18 and TRBJ2-1, the full variable domain is NAGVMQNPRHLVRRRGQEARLRCSPMKGHSHVYWYRQLPEEGLKFMVYLQKENIIDESGMPKERFSAEFPKEGPSILRIQQVVRGDSAAYFCASSPGPSYNEQFFGPGTRLTVL.

The CDR3 reads CASSLGDYNSPLHF. The CDR3, as DNA: TGTGCCAGCAGCTTAGGGGACTATAATTCACCCCTCCACTTT. The V call is TRBV11-2, the J call TRBJ1-6; D gene ambiguous. The CDR3 runs 14 residues. With 1 base removed from V and 3 bases from J, the gap between germline ends came to 4 bases. The germline CDR1 and CDR2 sequences are SGHAT and FQNNGV. The full variable domain, its missing parts supplied by reference TRBV11-2 and TRBJ1-6, is EAGVAQSPRYKIIEKRQSVAFWCNPISGHATLYWYQQILGQGPKLLIQFQNNGVVDDSQLPKDRFSAERLKGVDSTLKIQPAKLEDSAVYLCASSLGDYNSPLHFGNGTRLTVT.

The J gene is TRBJ2-5, the V gene TRBV11-2; D unresolved. From germline, CDR1 is SGHAT and CDR2 FQNNGV. V gave up 3 bases and J gave up 5 bases, with 7 bases separating them. This CDR3 has 12 amino acids. CDR3 loop: CASSFNGETQYF. Written as DNA, the CDR3 is TGTGCCAGCAGCTTTAACGGGGAGACCCAGTACTTC.

To note about this clone: Other DNA sequences of this sample code for an identical CDR3. The V gene is TRBV5-1, the J gene TRBJ2-5; weak D call: TRBD1 (6 bases). Per the germline V gene, CDR1 is SGHRS and CDR2 is YFSETQ. The CDR3 totals 14 residues. Trimming removed 0 bases at V and 5 bases at J, with 11 bases between. CDR3 DNA sequence: TGCGCCAGCAGCTTGGACAGGGTGGGGGAGACCCAGTACTTC. Translated, it gives CASSLDRVGETQYF.

V and J are TRBV5-5 and TRBJ2-1, with TRBD2 identical over 9 bases. With 4 bases clipped from V and 5 bases from J, the junction kept 10 bases outside the gene matches. This CDR3 contains 16 residues. Germline V gene data show CDR1 as SGHKS and CDR2 as YYEKEE (reference sequence). This chain's CDR3 is CASSLLGGGADNEQFF. The CDR3, as DNA: TGTGCCAGCAGCCTTCTGGGCGGGGGGGCAGACAATGAGCAGTTCTTC.

This clone was counted a few times. The chain joins TRBV5-4 to TRBJ1-2, with no clear D. V was pared by 2 bases and J by 5 bases, with 16 bases between. The germline gives CDR1 SGHNT, CDR2 YYREEE (reference sequence). The CDR3 is 15 residues long. Written as DNA, the CDR3 is TGTGCCAGCAGCTTAAGTCTGGCAGAAGGTTATGGCTACACCTTC. It specifies CASSLSLAEGYGYTF.

This clone was observed a few times. This rearrangement joins TRBV28 to TRBJ2-7; D possibly corresponds to TRBD2 (5 bases). The CDR3 covers 12 residues. V lost 7 bases to trimming and J lost 5 bases, with 12 bases between them. Germline CDR1 and CDR2: MDHEN and SYDVKM. The CDR3: CASNRRGNEQYF. The CDR3 DNA is TGTGCCAGCAACAGACGGGGAAACGAGCAGTACTTC.

There are a few counts of this clone. The chain links TRBV2 to TRBJ1-1, with 8 nucleotides matching TRBD1. Trimming cost V 6 bases and J 6 bases; bases outside gene matches: 9. The CDR3 totals 14 residues. The germline gives CDR1 SNHLY, CDR2 FYNNEI. CDR3 DNA: TGTGCCAGCAGGGCTACAGGGGGAAGGGCTGAAGCTTTCTTT. Amino acid sequence: CASRATGGRAEAFF.

This chain connects TRBV5-1 to TRBJ1-4; D not certain. The CDR3 contains 15 residues. The germline V gene has CDR1 SGHRS and CDR2 YFSETQ. The V and J ends lost 2 bases and 6 bases respectively, with 14 bases between them. The CDR3 loop reads CASSFLGGRDEKLFF. The CDR3 bases are TGCGCCAGCAGCTTCCTAGGAGGGAGGGATGAAAAACTGTTTTTT.

The rearrangement uses TRBV24-1 and TRBJ2-1; D is possibly TRBD2 (6 bases). V was clipped by 5 bases and J by 4 bases, with 20 bases between them. The CDR3 extends over 17 amino acids. Germline lookup yields CDR1 KGHDR and CDR2 SFDVKD. CDR3 region: CATSVATRGFDYNEQFF. The CDR3 coding sequence is TGTGCCACCAGTGTCGCCACCCGGGGGTTCGATTACAATGAGCAGTTCTTC.

This chain uses TRBV19 with TRBJ2-7; D assignment may be TRBD1 or TRBD2 (7 bases each). Germline values: CDR1 LNHDA, CDR2 SQIVND (reference sequence). Trimming removed 4 bases from V and 3 bases from J, with 25 bases in between. CDR3 size: 18 residues. CDR3 in amino acids: CASSTFGGAPRGHYEQYF. The CDR3, as DNA: TGTGCCAGTAGTACCTTTGGGGGGGCCCCGAGGGGGCACTACGAGCAGTACTTC.

The chain employs TRBV2 and TRBJ2-4, with D possibly being TRBD2 (5 bases). CDR1 is SNHLY and CDR2 is FYNNEI in the germline V gene. The length of the CDR3 is 13 residues. V gave up 6 bases and J gave up 1 base, with 7 bases separating them. The CDR3 loop is CASSPGAKNIQYF. The CDR3 DNA sequence: TGTGCCAGCAGCCCGGGGGCCAAAAACATTCAGTACTTC. The complete variable domain, with remaining parts taken from reference TRBV2 and TRBJ2-4, reads EPEVTQTPSHQVTQMGQEVILRCVPISNHLYFYWYRQILGQKVEFLVSFYNNEISEKSEIFDDQFSVERPDGSNFTLKIRSTKLEDSAMYFCASSPGAKNIQYFGAGTRLSVL.

The chain employs TRBV6-6 and TRBJ2-5; TRBD2 agrees at 8 bases. Per the germline V gene, CDR1 is MNHNY and CDR2 is SVGAGI (reference sequence). The CDR3 consists of 15 residues. Trimming took 4 bases from V and 1 from J; bases not matched to a gene: 5. The CDR3 DNA is TGTGCCAGCAGTTTTGGCGGGGGGCCCCAAGAGACCCAGTACTTC. It encodes CASSFGGGPQETQYF.

The rearrangement joins TRBV28 to TRBJ1-3; the match to TRBD1 covers 7 bases. CDR3 length equals 15 residues. V shed 5 bases and J 2 bases; nucleotides not matched to a gene: 6. CDR1 is MDHEN, CDR2 SYDVKM, per germline. The CDR3 protein is CASSTHQGAGNTIYF. The CDR3 DNA is TGTGCCAGCAGTACCCACCAGGGGGCTGGAAACACCATATATTTT. The entire variable domain, with the rest obtained from reference TRBV28 and TRBJ1-3, is as follows: DVKVTQSSRYLVKRTGEKVFLECVQDMDHENMFWYRQDPGLGLRLIYFSYDVKMKEKGDIPEGYSVSREKKERFSLILESASTNQTSMYLCASSTHQGAGNTIYFGEGSWLTVV.

This clone was picked up a small number of times. V and J are TRBV4-1 and TRBJ2-5; 9 bases match TRBD2. The CDR3 contains 19 residues. CDR1 MGHRA and CDR2 YSYEKL come from the germline V gene. Trimming cost V 4 bases and J 3 bases; bases outside gene matches: 18. CDR3 DNA: TGCGCCAGCAGCCCCAAGGGGAGGTGGATCGCGGGGGGGAAAGAGACCCAGTACTTC. Its protein product is CASSPKGRWIAGGKETQYF.

The V gene is TRBV12-5, the J gene TRBJ2-3; unclear D gene. V lost 1 base to trimming and J lost 0 bases, with 17 bases between them. Germline assignment: CDR1 LGHNT and CDR2 FRNRAP. The CDR3 has 18 amino acids. The CDR3 protein is CASGLGTPVRRSTDTQYF. The CDR3 DNA is TGTGCTAGTGGTTTGGGCACCCCGGTAAGACGGAGCACAGATACGCAGTATTTT.

This clone is a singleton in its sample. This chain joins TRBV28 and TRBJ1-2, with D perhaps matching TRBD1 (5 bases). CDR3 size: 16 residues. The V end lost 6 bases, the J end lost 3 bases, and 20 bases lay between the germline ends. From germline, CDR1 is MDHEN and CDR2 SYDVKM. Written as DNA, the CDR3 is TGTGCCAGCAGCGCCACGAGGGGCACCACGGACTATGGCTACACCTTC. Translating it yields CASSATRGTTDYGYTF.

The chain has TRBV11-2 and TRBJ2-1; D not certain. Germline values: CDR1 SGHAT, CDR2 FQNNGV. V gave up 5 bases and J gave up 4 bases, with 9 bases separating them. The CDR3 runs 13 residues. Written as DNA, the CDR3 is TGTGCCAGCAGCAGGACCGATTACAATGAGCAGTTCTTC. This translates into CASSRTDYNEQFF.